This TCR beta chain was identified during a study of T cell responses to AZD1222 COVID-19 vaccine (dated by TCRdb to 2020 to 2023). In terms of the full investigation: A total of about 230 trial participants underwent TCR sequencing, of whom 200 to 220 received two doses of AZD1222 and some 25 received two doses of the MenACWY control vaccine. Trial participants were enrolled into age subgroups of 18-55, 56-69 and 70-plus years, which contained roughly 140, 27 and 60 TCR-sequenced participants, respectively. The paper as a whole reports these results and caveats: Spike-specific TCR breadth and depth rose significantly after two AZD1222 doses compared with day 0 and with MenACWY recipients. In the small 56-69-year group, the increase in depth fell short of significance, most likely because of low power. Because no day 14 peak-response samples were available, the repertoires could be characterized only after the peak T cell response. Conclusions about previously exposed vaccinees are limited, since just 5 to 7 AZD1222 recipients were seropositive for SARS-CoV-2 at baseline. Reportedly, close to half of the unique spike-specific TCRs recognized epitopes lying outside the regions that are mutated in the B.1.351 and B.1.1.7 variants. The whole spike protein was spanned by vaccine-associated CD4 TCRs, and dominant responses were seen in regions 160-218 and 743-854. Participants were mostly white British and included more females than males, and it was suggested by the authors that clonal diversity may have been underestimated.

The CDR3 regions of human TCRbeta chains were subjected to immunosequencing. The published analysis was carried out like this. Repertoire TCRs were checked for matches against a reference library of SARS-CoV-2-specific TCRs that had been generated using the MIRA antigen-specificity platform. Breadth was defined as the fraction of unique TCRs that were SARS-CoV-2-associated. Depth was defined as the fraction of total T cells that were SARS-CoV-2-associated. Using the MIRA data, every spike-specific TCR was mapped to the spike region that the TCR reacted to and assigned to either a CD4 or a CD8 class. Log10-transformed breadth and depth values were compared by one-way ANOVA with Sidak's multiple comparisons tests. Sourced from immuneACCESS, this table was stored by TCRdb with only in-frame sequences that have V and J called. A share of the clones is absent; for the studies checked, an unresolved V gene accounts for under half, and the remainder has no known explanation. V, J and clone size reflect that table, while D and trimming were determined from the DNA. The sample contains 150,000 to 200,000 clones, approximately 94% of them found a single time. The ten biggest clones cover approximately 5.5% of the sample.

Read against the paper, the sample's time point label means: about 28 days (+/-7) after the second vaccine dose. AZD1222 recipients whose second dose came at about 4 weeks and those whose second dose came at about 12 weeks were combined into one group, since spike-specific TCR depth and breadth did not differ between the two schedules. Samples from vaccinated people were obtained from the UK trials COV001 and COV002, which included a single-blind randomized controlled phase 2/3 trial of AZD1222 (ChAdOx1 nCoV-19) in healthy adults. Trial participant PBMC samples were collected at day 0 and day 28 after the second dose for TCRbeta chain sequencing. Concerning this clone: Its cognate antigen has yet to be identified. No base-level quality is on record; no much larger clone is a single base apart.

Taken from the germline V gene (reference sequence), the CDR1 and CDR2 loops are LGHDT and YNNKEL. The trim is 3 bases for V and 0 bases for J, with a gap of 9 bases between the germline ends. Taken from cysteine to phenylalanine, the CDR3 has 15 residues. This entry keeps only the CDR3 DNA: 45 bases, framed from base 1. This TCR came from an adult who received the AZD1222 COVID-19 vaccine. Sample: peripheral blood, taken 28 days after the second AZD1222 dose. The receptor chain draws on TRBV3-1 (or the pseudogene TRBV3-2) and TRBJ2-1; D gene: possibly TRBD2, on 5 matching bases. The sequence in DNA is TGTGCCAGCAGCCAGGACTCAAGCTCCTACAATGAGCAGTTCTTC. The translation is CASSQDSSSYNEQFF.